These 10 T cell receptor beta chains came from one sample sequenced in a study of tumor-infiltrating lymphocytes in primary liver carcinoma. TCR beta cDNA was prepared out of around 460 ng total RNA by means of a constant-region primer. Construction of TCR beta libraries relied on three successive nested multiplex PCR rounds employing slightly modified ARM-PCR. TRBV1-TRBV30 forward primers paired with a C-beta reverse primer were used in the first two PCR rounds, which ran about 11 cycles each. TCRdb reprocessed the multiplex PCR reads via MiXCR and lists one record per CDR3 protein. The sample lists 300,000 to 350,000 distinct CDR3 sequences; roughly three fifths were seen once. The source of the blood RNA was unsorted whole blood, and germline DNA was extracted as well. Sequenced sample: peripheral blood. The receptor set was obtained from a woman under 40 with primary liver carcinoma and hepatitis B virus infection.

This clonotype showed up many times. The chain links TRBV6-2 or TRBV6-3 to TRBJ1-2; the D gene is possibly TRBD1 (5 bases). CDR1 and CDR2 from the germline V gene are MNHEY and SVGEGT. This CDR3 is built from 15 residues. Between the trimmed V and J ends, which lost 3 bases and 4 bases, there was a span of 15 bases. The CDR3 is CASSYIGASIYGYTF. As DNA, the CDR3 is TGTGCCAGCAGTTATATAGGGGCCTCCATCTATGGCTACACCTTC.

Points on this clonotype: A read error may explain this, as a much larger clone is one base away. J is TRBJ2-2 and V is TRBV29-1; weak D call: TRBD2 (5 bases). Germline CDR1 reads SQVTM; CDR2 reads ANQGSEA. The CDR3 contains 15 residues. The CDR3 loop is CSVEDPERSTGKLFF. In DNA form, the CDR3 reads TGCAGCGTTGAGGACCCGGAGAGATCCACCGGGAAGCTGTTTTTT.

This clonotype was detected only once. This clone may be a read error of a much larger clone one base away. V usage is TRBV11-2 and J usage is TRBJ2-7; D unclear. The CDR3 spans 11 residues. Germline V gene sequence: CDR1 SGHAT, CDR2 FQNNGV. The CDR3 loop is CDSSHSHRQYF. The DNA for the CDR3 is TGTGACAGCAGCCACTCCCACCGGCAGTACTTC.

This clonotype was found a few times. The rearrangement links TRBV14 to TRBJ1-1; D is unresolved. Between the trimmed V and J ends, which lost 0 bases and 3 bases, there was a span of 5 bases. CDR1 and CDR2 from the germline V gene are SGHDN and FVKESK. The CDR3 is 13 residues long. Written as DNA, the CDR3 is TGTGCCAGCAGCCAAGACTTCCACACTGAAGCTTTCTTT. This translates into CASSQDFHTEAFF.

The chain couples TRBV5-6 to TRBJ2-5; D unresolved. This CDR3 region has 14 residues. Germline V gene sequence: CDR1 SGHDT, CDR2 YYEEEE. V shed 5 bases and J shed 0 bases, with 11 bases lying between them. CDR3 residues: CASREVTYQETQYF. CDR3 DNA sequence: TGTGCCAGCAGAGAGGTGACTTACCAAGAGACCCAGTACTTC.

On this clonotype itself: A clone one base away is much larger, so this may be a read error. This chain uses TRBV12-3 or TRBV12-4 with TRBJ2-6; 9 positions match TRBD1. Trimming removed 4 bases from V and 3 bases from J; junction bases left unmatched: 4. The CDR3 length is 16 residues. The CDR3 reads CASSSGQGGGANVLTF. The CDR3, as DNA: TGTGCCAGCAGTTCGGGACAGGGAGGTGGGGCCAACGTCCTGACTTTC.

Note on this clonotype: A much larger clonotype is one base distant, so this may be a read error. The chain is built from TRBV6-2 or TRBV6-3 and TRBJ1-6; unclear D gene. Germline V gene lookup returns CDR1 MNHEY and CDR2 SVGEGT. Trimming removed 2 bases at V and 9 bases at J, with 20 bases between. CDR3 length: 17 amino acids. The CDR3 loop is CASSYASGSGGGSPLHF. In nucleotides, the CDR3 is TGTGCCAGCAGTTACGCGTCAGGCTCAGGCGGTGGTTCACCCCTCCACTTT.

This clonotype was found a few times. The chain couples TRBV30 to TRBJ2-7, with D maybe TRBD1 (6 bases). CDR3 length: 14 residues. Germline V gene data show CDR1 as GTSNPN and CDR2 as SVGIG (reference sequence). Trimming removed 3 bases at V and 3 bases at J, with 15 bases between. CDR3 nucleotides: TGTGCCTGGAGCTATGGCGGACAGCACTACGAGCAGTACTTC. Amino acids: CAWSYGGQHYEQYF.

Remarks on this clonotype: The junction departs from germline at one end; a sequencing error may be responsible. The CDR3 DNA is TGTGCCGGCAGCCAAGAAGGCAACAGGGAAATACGTGATGAGCACTTCTTC. This sequence encodes CAGSQEGNREIRDEHFF. The chain combines TRBV4-2 with TRBJ2-1, with a possible D match to TRBD1 (6 bases). This CDR3 has 17 amino acids. CDR1 is LGHNA and CDR2 is YNFKEQ in the germline V gene.

The chain combines TRBV11-2 with TRBJ2-7, with 7 bases that match TRBD2. The CDR3 has 15 residues. V gave up 3 bases and J gave up 6 bases; unmatched junction bases: 11. CDR1 and CDR2 from the germline V gene are SGHAT and FQNNGV. This chain's CDR3 is CASSFGSGPLSEQYF. The CDR3 DNA is TGTGCCAGCAGCTTTGGTAGCGGGCCCCTCAGCGAGCAGTACTTC.